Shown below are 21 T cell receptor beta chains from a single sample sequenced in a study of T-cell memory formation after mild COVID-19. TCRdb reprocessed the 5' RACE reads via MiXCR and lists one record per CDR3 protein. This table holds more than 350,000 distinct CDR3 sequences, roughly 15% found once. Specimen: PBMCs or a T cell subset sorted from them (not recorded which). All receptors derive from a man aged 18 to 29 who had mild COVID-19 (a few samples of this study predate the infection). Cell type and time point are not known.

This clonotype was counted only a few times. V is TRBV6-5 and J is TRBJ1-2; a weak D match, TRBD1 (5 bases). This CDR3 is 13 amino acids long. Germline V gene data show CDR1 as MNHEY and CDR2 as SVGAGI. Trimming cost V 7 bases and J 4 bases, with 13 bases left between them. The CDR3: CASKPTGTYGYTF. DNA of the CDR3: TGTGCCAGCAAACCGACGGGGACCTATGGCTACACCTTC.

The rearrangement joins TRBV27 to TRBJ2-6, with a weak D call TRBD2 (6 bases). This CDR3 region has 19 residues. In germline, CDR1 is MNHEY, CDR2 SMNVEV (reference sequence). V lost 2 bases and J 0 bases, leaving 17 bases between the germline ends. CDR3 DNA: TGTGCCAGCAGTTTAGGGGCGGGACTGAGGTCCTCTGGGGCCAACGTCCTGACTTTC. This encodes CASSLGAGLRSSGANVLTF.

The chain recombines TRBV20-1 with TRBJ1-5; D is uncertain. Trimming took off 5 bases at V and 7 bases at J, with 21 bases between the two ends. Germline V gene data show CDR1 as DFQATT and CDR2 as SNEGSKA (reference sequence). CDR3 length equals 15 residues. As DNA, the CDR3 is TGCAGTGCTGCGGAATCGACGGGGTCGGGGCAGCCCCAGCATTTT. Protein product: CSAAESTGSGQPQHF.

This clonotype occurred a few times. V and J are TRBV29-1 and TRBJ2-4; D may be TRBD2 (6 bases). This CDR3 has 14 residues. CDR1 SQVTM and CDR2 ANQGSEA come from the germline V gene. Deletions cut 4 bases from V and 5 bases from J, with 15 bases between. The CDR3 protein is CSVVGGAGENIQYF. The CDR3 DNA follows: TGCAGCGTTGTAGGCGGGGCTGGGGAAAACATTCAGTACTTC.

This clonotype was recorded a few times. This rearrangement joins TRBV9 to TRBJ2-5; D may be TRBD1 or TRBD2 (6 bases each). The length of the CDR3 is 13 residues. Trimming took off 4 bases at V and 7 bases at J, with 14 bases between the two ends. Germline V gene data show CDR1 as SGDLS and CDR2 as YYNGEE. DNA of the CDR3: TGTGCCAGCAGCTTCTCGGGGGCCGGGACCCAGTACTTC. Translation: CASSFSGAGTQYF.

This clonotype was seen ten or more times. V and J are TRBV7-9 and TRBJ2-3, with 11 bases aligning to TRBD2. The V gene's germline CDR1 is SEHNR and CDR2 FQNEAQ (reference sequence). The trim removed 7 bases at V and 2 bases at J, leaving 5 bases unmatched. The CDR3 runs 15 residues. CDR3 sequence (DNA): TGTGCCAGCAACATAGCGGGGGGGAACACAGATACGCAGTATTTT. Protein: CASNIAGGNTDTQYF.

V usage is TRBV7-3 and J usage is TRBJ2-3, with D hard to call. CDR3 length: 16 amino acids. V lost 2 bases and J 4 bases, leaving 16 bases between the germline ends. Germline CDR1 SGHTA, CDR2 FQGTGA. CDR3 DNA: TGTGCCAGCAGCTTAGTGCGCAGCCGTGATTCAGATACGCAGTATTTT. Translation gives CASSLVRSRDSDTQYF.

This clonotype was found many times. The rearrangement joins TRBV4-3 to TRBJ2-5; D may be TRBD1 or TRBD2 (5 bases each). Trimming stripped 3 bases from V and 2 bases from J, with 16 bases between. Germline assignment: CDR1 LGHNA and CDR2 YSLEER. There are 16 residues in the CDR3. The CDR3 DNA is TGCGCCAGCAGCCAGGGCCCCGGGGCAGGGCAAGAGACCCAGTACTTC. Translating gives CASSQGPGAGQETQYF.

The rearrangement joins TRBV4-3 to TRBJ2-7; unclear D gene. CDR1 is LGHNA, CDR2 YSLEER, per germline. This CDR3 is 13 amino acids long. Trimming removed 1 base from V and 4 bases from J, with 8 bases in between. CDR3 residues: CASSQGPTYEQYF. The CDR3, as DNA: TGCGCCAGCAGCCAAGGCCCGACTTACGAGCAGTACTTC.

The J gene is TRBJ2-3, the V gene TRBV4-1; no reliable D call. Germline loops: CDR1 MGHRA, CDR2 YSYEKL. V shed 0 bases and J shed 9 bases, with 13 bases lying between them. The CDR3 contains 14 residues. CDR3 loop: CASSQDPERYTQYF. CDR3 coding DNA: TGCGCCAGCAGCCAAGATCCGGAAAGGTACACGCAGTATTTT.

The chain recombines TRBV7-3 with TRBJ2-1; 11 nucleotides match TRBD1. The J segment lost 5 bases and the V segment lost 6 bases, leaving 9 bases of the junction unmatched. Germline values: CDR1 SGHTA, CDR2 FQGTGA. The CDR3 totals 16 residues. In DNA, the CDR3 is TGTGCCAGCAGGAGGACAGGGGGCGCCCCGGACAATGAGCAGTTCTTC. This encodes CASRRTGGAPDNEQFF.

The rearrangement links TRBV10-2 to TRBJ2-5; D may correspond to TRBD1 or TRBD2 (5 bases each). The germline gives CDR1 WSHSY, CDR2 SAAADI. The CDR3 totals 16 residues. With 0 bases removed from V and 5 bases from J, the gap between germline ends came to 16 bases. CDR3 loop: CASSESSTAWGETQYF. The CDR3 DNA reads TGCGCCAGCAGTGAGTCGTCTACAGCCTGGGGGGAGACCCAGTACTTC.

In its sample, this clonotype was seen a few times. The DNA for the CDR3 is TGTGCCAGCAGTTACGGACAGGGGAACCCCTACACCTTC. As protein: CASSYGQGNPYTF. The J gene is TRBJ1-2, the V gene TRBV6-2 or TRBV6-3, with 9 bases identical to TRBD1. The CDR3 runs 13 residues. Germline trimming cut 2 bases from V and 10 bases from J; bases unmatched to any gene: 5. Germline values: CDR1 MNHEY, CDR2 SVGEGT.

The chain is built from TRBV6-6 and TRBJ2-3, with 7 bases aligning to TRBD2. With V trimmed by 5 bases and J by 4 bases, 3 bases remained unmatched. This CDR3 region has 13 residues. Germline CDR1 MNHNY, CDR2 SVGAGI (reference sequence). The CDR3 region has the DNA TGTGCCAGCAGTAGCCGGGAGGCAGATACGCAGTATTTT. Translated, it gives CASSSREADTQYF.

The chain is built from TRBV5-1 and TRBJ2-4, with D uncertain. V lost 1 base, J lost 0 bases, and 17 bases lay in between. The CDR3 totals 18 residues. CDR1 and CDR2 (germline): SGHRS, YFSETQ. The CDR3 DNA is TGCGCCAGCAGCTTGCCTCCAAACTCGCGTGAAGCCAAAAACATTCAGTACTTC. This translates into CASSLPPNSREAKNIQYF. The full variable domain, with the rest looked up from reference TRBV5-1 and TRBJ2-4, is KAGVTQTPRYLIKTRGQQVTLSCSPISGHRSVSWYQQTPGQGLQFLFEYFSETQRNKGNFPGRFSGRQFSNSRSEMNVSTLELGDSALYLCASSLPPNSREAKNIQYFGAGTRLSVL.

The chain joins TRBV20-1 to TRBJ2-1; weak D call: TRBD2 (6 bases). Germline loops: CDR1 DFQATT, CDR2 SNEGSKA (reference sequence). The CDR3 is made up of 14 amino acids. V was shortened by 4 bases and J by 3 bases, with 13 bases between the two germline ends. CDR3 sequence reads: CSATSAGFYNEQFF. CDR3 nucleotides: TGCAGTGCTACCTCCGCGGGGTTCTACAATGAGCAGTTCTTC.

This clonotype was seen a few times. The CDR3: CASSHSSSGTPEAFF. The CDR3 DNA reads as TGCGCCAGCAGCCATTCCTCCTCGGGGACACCTGAAGCTTTCTTT. V gene TRBV5-1 combines with J gene TRBJ1-1, with D perhaps matching TRBD1 (6 bases). CDR3 size: 15 residues. The V end lost 4 bases, the J end lost 6 bases, and 19 bases lay between the germline ends. CDR1 is SGHRS, CDR2 YFSETQ, per germline. Full variable domain (rest looked up from reference TRBV5-1 and TRBJ1-1): KAGVTQTPRYLIKTRGQQVTLSCSPISGHRSVSWYQQTPGQGLQFLFEYFSETQRNKGNFPGRFSGRQFSNSRSEMNVSTLELGDSALYLCASSHSSSGTPEAFFGQGTRLTVV.

The DNA of the CDR3 is TGTGCCAGCAGGGGACTAGCGGGGGGGCAAGATACGCAGTATTTT. It codes for CASRGLAGGQDTQYF. The chain carries TRBV12-3 or TRBV12-4 and TRBJ2-3; TRBD2 matches 16 bases. The V segment lost 6 bases and the J segment 5 bases; nucleotides outside the gene matches: 2. The CDR3 totals 15 residues.

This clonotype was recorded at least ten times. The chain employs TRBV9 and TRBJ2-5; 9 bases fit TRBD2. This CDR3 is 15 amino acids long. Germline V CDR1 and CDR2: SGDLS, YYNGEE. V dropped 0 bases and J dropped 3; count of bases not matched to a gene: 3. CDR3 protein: CASSVGTSDKETQYF. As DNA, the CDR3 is TGTGCCAGCAGCGTAGGGACTAGCGATAAAGAGACCCAGTACTTC.

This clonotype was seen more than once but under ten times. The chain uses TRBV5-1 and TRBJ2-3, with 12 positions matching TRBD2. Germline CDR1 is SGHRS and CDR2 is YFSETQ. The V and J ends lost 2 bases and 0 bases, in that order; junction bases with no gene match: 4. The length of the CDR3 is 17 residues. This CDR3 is CASSFMTSGGSTDTQYF. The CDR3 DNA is TGCGCCAGCAGCTTCATGACTAGCGGGGGAAGCACAGATACGCAGTATTTT.

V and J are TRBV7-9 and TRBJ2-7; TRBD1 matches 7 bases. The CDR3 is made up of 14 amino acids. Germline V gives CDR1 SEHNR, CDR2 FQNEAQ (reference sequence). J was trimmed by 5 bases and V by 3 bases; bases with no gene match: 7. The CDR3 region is CASSFATGLNEQYF. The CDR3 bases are TGTGCCAGCAGCTTCGCGACAGGGTTAAACGAGCAGTACTTC.